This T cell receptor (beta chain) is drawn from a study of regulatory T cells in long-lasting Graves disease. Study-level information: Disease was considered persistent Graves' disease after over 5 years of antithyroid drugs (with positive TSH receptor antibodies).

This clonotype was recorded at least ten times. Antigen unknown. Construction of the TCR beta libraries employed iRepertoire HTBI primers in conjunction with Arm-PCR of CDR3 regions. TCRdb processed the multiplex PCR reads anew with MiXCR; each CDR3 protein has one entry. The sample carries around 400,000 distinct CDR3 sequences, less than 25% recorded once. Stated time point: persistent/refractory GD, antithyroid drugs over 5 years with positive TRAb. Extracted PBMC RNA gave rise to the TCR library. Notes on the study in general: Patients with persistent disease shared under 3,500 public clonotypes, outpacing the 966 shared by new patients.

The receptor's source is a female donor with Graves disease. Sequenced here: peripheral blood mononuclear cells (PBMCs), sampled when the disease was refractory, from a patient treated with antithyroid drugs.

In nucleotides, the CDR3 is TGTGCCAGCAGTTTGGCTAGCGGGACTTCATTCGGGGAGCTGTTTTTT. Translated: CASSLASGTSFGELFF. The chain employs TRBV27 and TRBJ2-2, with 9 nucleotides matching TRBD2. J lost 7 bases, V lost 3 bases, and 9 bases had no gene match. The CDR3 covers 16 residues. The germline gives CDR1 MNHEY, CDR2 SMNVEV (reference sequence).